What follows are 2 T cell receptor beta chains derived from one specimen sequenced in a study of circulating tumor DNA in untreated peripheral T-cell lymphoma. Profiling relied on immunoSEQ multiplex PCR, and the TCRdb table lists in-frame clones only, not all of them. The repertoire holds 2,000 to 2,500 clones, with roughly 82% as singletons. Specimen: tumor tissue. These receptors originate from a human donor with peripheral T-cell lymphoma.

Sample share makes this clone large. The chain carries TRBV10-2 and TRBJ2-3, with 7 positions matching TRBD2. CDR1 and CDR2 from the germline V gene are WSHSY and SAAADI. The CDR3 covers 14 residues. Germline trimming cut 10 bases from V and 5 bases from J; bases unmatched to any gene: 12. The CDR3 protein is CATLRGERLDTQYF. The CDR3 region has the DNA TGCGCCACCCTACGGGGGGAGCGCTTAGATACGCAGTATTTT.

The rearrangement joins TRBV7-2 to TRBJ2-2; a possible D gene is TRBD2 (6 bases). Germline CDR1 reads SGHTA; CDR2 reads FQGNSA. The CDR3 length is 17 residues. V lost 5 bases, J lost 1 base, and 17 bases lay in between. CDR3 sequence (DNA): TGTGCCAGCAGCCCCTCACCAAGGCGGGGGAACACCGGGGAGCTGTTTTTT. Translating it yields CASSPSPRRGNTGELFF.